These 16 T cell receptor beta chains originate from one sample sequenced in a study of blood T cell repertoires in COVID-19. Profiling relied on immunoSEQ multiplex PCR, and the TCRdb table lists in-frame clones only, not all of them. The table lists about 470,000 clones, 87% of them singletons. Sequences were obtained from PBMCs or T cells enriched from blood (not recorded which). These receptor sequences come from a woman between 18 and 29 years old who had recovered from COVID-19.

On this clone itself: At one end, the junction sequence differs from germline, possibly due to a read error. The sample has other DNA sequences that encode this CDR3 too. V gene TRBV14 combines with J gene TRBJ2-2; 11 bases line up with TRBD2. The length of the CDR3 is 15 residues. Germline loops: CDR1 SGHDN, CDR2 FVKESK. DNA for the CDR3: TGTGCCAGTAGCCAGCTAGCGGGGGGCACCGGGGAGCTGTTTTTT. It translates to CASSQLAGGTGELFF.

The V call is TRBV7-6, the J call TRBJ2-1; possible D gene TRBD1, 6 bases. The CDR3 covers 13 residues. V lost 3 bases to trimming and J lost 7 bases, with 10 bases between them. Germline-derived CDR1 and CDR2 are SGHVS and FNYEAQ. CDR3 region: CASSFYRDNEQFF. The CDR3 DNA is TGTGCCAGCAGCTTCTACAGGGATAATGAGCAGTTCTTC.

The V call is TRBV28, the J call TRBJ1-3, with D perhaps matching TRBD1 (6 bases). The CDR3 has 18 residues. Trimming stripped 2 bases from V and 0 bases from J, with 17 bases between. CDR1 is MDHEN and CDR2 is SYDVKM in the germline V gene. The CDR3 here is CASSLGSRGAVSGNTIYF. In DNA, the CDR3 is TGTGCCAGCAGTTTAGGAAGTCGGGGGGCAGTCTCTGGAAACACCATATATTTT.

The chain is built from TRBV5-6 and TRBJ1-3; D unclear. V shed 0 bases and J shed 3 bases, with 10 bases lying between them. The CDR3 sequence is 15 residues long. Germline CDR1 and CDR2: SGHDT and YYEEEE. CDR3 DNA sequence: TGTGCCAGCAGCTTGGAGGGAGGGATTGGAAACACCATATATTTT. It codes for CASSLEGGIGNTIYF.

V and J are TRBV5-4 and TRBJ2-2; 9 bases match TRBD2. With V trimmed by 3 bases and J by 6 bases, 6 bases remained unmatched. The V gene's germline CDR1 is SGHNT and CDR2 YYREEE (reference sequence). The CDR3 spans 15 residues. CDR3 in amino acids: CASSWQRGEAGELFF. The CDR3, as DNA: TGTGCCAGCAGCTGGCAGCGGGGGGAAGCCGGGGAGCTGTTTTTT.

V gene TRBV7-9 combines with J gene TRBJ2-6, with D perhaps matching TRBD2 (5 bases). Germline CDR1 is SEHNR and CDR2 is FQNEAQ (reference sequence). Trimming pared 2 bases from V and 4 bases from J, leaving 12 bases between. The CDR3 spans 16 residues. The CDR3 sequence is CASSLSIGGGANVLTF. DNA for the CDR3: TGTGCCAGCAGCTTATCAATTGGAGGAGGGGCCAACGTCCTGACTTTC. The entire variable domain, with the rest obtained from reference TRBV7-9 and TRBJ2-6, is as follows: DTGVSQNPRHKITKRGQNVTFRCDPISEHNRLYWYRQTLGQGPEFLTYFQNEAQLEKSRLLSDRFSAERPKGSFSTLEIQRTEQGDSAMYLCASSLSIGGGANVLTFGAGSRLTVL.

The chain links TRBV30 to TRBJ1-1, with a possible D match to TRBD1 (6 bases). From germline, CDR1 is GTSNPN and CDR2 SVGIG (reference sequence). The CDR3 covers 14 residues. V was trimmed by 4 bases and J by 11 bases, leaving 23 bases between them. The CDR3 loop reads CAWIRGVTLPRAFF. CDR3 bases: TGTGCCTGGATCAGGGGCGTTACGCTTCCCCGTGCTTTCTTT.

The genes are TRBV7-2 and TRBJ2-3; D perhaps matches TRBD2 (7 bases). Trimming removed 1 base at V and 8 bases at J, with 16 bases between. The germline CDR1 and CDR2 sequences are SGHTA and FQGNSA. This CDR3 comprises 15 residues. The CDR3 nucleotides are TGTGCCAGCAGCTTAGAGGGGGGGCGGTTCGGTACGCAGTATTTT. It specifies CASSLEGGRFGTQYF.

The genes are TRBV30 and TRBJ1-5, with D perhaps matching TRBD1 (5 bases). The CDR3 extends over 12 amino acids. Trimming shortened V by 5 bases and J by 5 bases, and 10 bases separated the two germline ends. Germline lookup yields CDR1 GTSNPN and CDR2 SVGIG (reference sequence). The CDR3 loop is CAWDSTDQPQHF. CDR3 nucleotides: TGTGCCTGGGACAGCACAGATCAGCCCCAGCATTTT.

This clone was picked up a small number of times. The V and J genes are TRBV10-3 and TRBJ2-7; unclear D gene. V dropped 4 bases and J dropped 3 bases, with 10 bases sitting between them. The CDR3 sequence is 13 residues long. Germline V gene lookup returns CDR1 ENHRY and CDR2 SYGVKD. CDR3 loop: CAISARQNYEQYF. For the CDR3, the DNA is TGTGCCATCAGTGCTCGACAAAACTACGAGCAGTACTTC.

The chain combines TRBV5-1 with TRBJ2-3, with 7 bases lining up with TRBD2. The length of the CDR3 is 17 residues. Germline assignment: CDR1 SGHRS and CDR2 YFSETQ. Trimming took 4 bases from V and 0 from J; bases not matched to a gene: 11. In nucleotides, the CDR3 is TGCGCCAGCAGCCTCTGGGGGACTACTCGTAGCACAGATACGCAGTATTTT. Translated, it gives CASSLWGTTRSTDTQYF.

The chain is built from TRBV7-9 and TRBJ1-6, with D hard to call. Germline V gives CDR1 SEHNR, CDR2 FQNEAQ (reference sequence). The length of the CDR3 is 13 residues. The V end lost 5 bases, the J end lost 6 bases, and 8 bases lay between the germline ends. The CDR3 protein is CASSRLSNSPLHF. CDR3 in DNA: TGTGCCAGCAGCCGACTGAGTAATTCACCCCTCCACTTT.

This sequence joins TRBV5-1 and TRBJ2-7, with TRBD2 identical over 10 bases. Germline lookup yields CDR1 SGHRS and CDR2 YFSETQ. This CDR3 is 15 amino acids long. The trim removed 4 bases at V and 7 bases at J, leaving 11 bases unmatched. The CDR3 reads CASSPTSGDPREQYF. CDR3 nucleotides: TGCGCCAGCAGCCCCACTAGCGGGGACCCTAGAGAGCAGTACTTC.

This chain uses TRBV5-1 with TRBJ2-1; 7 bases are shared with TRBD1. The CDR3 is 14 residues long. Germline loops: CDR1 SGHRS, CDR2 YFSETQ. V was clipped by 4 bases and J by 3 bases; unmatched bases: 4. The CDR3 coding sequence is TGCGCCAGCAGCCCTGACAGGGACTACAATGAGCAGTTCTTC. This codes for CASSPDRDYNEQFF.

The chain links TRBV28 to TRBJ2-5; 9 nucleotides match TRBD1. Germline values: CDR1 MDHEN, CDR2 SYDVKM. The CDR3 runs 15 residues. V lost 8 bases, J lost 4 bases, and 11 bases stayed unmatched. The DNA of the CDR3 is TGTGCCAGCGGGGATGCACAGGGGGCAGGAGAGACCCAGTACTTC. Translating gives CASGDAQGAGETQYF.

The chain couples TRBV4-1 to TRBJ1-2; D is uncertain. V was shortened by 1 base and J by 4 bases, with 4 bases between the two germline ends. The germline V gene has CDR1 MGHRA and CDR2 YSYEKL. CDR3 length: 12 residues. CDR3 sequence reads: CASSQGAYGYTF. The CDR3 DNA reads TGCGCCAGCAGCCAAGGGGCCTATGGCTACACCTTC.